The clone carrying this TCR beta chain was counted only a few times. What it recognizes is unknown. This entry belongs to a study of regulatory T cells in long-lasting Graves disease. General study results and limits: Patients whose Graves' disease persisted exhibited lower TCR diversity than those newly diagnosed.

This CDR3 comprises 16 residues. The V gene's germline CDR1 is MNHNS and CDR2 SASEGT. Trimming stripped 10 bases from V and 2 bases from J, with 24 bases between. With iRepertoire HTBI primers and Arm-PCR of CDR3 regions, TCR beta libraries were built. MiXCR, applied by TCRdb to the multiplex PCR reads, yields one record per CDR3 protein. This table has 600,000 to 800,000 distinct CDR3 sequences, 30% appearing once. Time point given: persistent/refractory GD, antithyroid drugs over 5 years with positive TRAb. Following extraction of RNA from PBMCs, that RNA was used to make the TCR library. Sequencing was performed on peripheral blood mononuclear cells (PBMCs), taken when the disease was refractory, from a patient treated with antithyroid drugs. J is TRBJ2-7 and V is TRBV6-1; tentative D call: TRBD2 (7 bases). The receptor was derived from a female donor with Graves disease. The CDR3 protein is CAIRGGSSPLTYEQYF. The CDR3 DNA is TGTGCCATCAGGGGCGGGAGTTCCCCCCTAACCTACGAGCAGTACTTC.